This T cell receptor beta chain is from a study of vaccination effects on CD4 cells after COVID-19 (dated by TCRdb to between 2020 and 2023). Turning to the overall study: Each participant got two doses of an mRNA SARS-CoV-2 vaccine, either BNT162b2 or mRNA-1273. SARS-CoV-2 spike-specific CD4+ TCR repertoires were compared before and after mRNA vaccination in COVID-19 convalescent patients and in infection-naive vaccine recipients. The Oncomine TCR Beta short-read assay on an Illumina iSeq 100 was used to sequence cultures from other donors in the study. Altogether, some 10 COVID-19 convalescent patients and several SARS-CoV-2-naive healthy vaccine recipients made up the full study.

This clone was found a few times. This clone's antigen is unknown. No base quality values were provided; no much bigger clone lies one nucleotide off. Trimming removed 6 bases from V and 4 bases from J, leaving 9 bases between the germline ends. The CDR3, from cysteine to phenylalanine, totals 11 residues. The read is trimmed to its CDR3 DNA, 33 bases read in frame from base 1. The germline V gene (reference sequence) sets CDR1 to DFQATT and CDR2 to SNEGSKA. In the ViraFEST assay, PBMC were stimulated with viral peptide pools, and TCR sequencing was then used to find antigen-specific CD4+ T cell clonotypes based on their expansion. After around eleven days of culture, CD4+ T cells were isolated with the EasySep CD4+ T cell isolation kit. None of the healthy vaccine recipients had a prior SARS-CoV-2 infection, which was confirmed by nucleocapsid antibody tests that came back negative both before and after vaccination. Some 2 million PBMC per well were cultured with about 9 ug/ml peptides in IMDM containing 5% human AB serum, roughly 9.5 IU/ml IL-2 and gentamicin. On days 3 and 7, half of the culture medium was replaced with fresh IL-2-containing medium. Unless otherwise noted, each peptide stimulation condition was cultured in triplicate wells. PBMC were separated from whole blood using Ficoll-Paque Plus gradient centrifugation and were then either cryopreserved at -140C or used fresh. The overlapping peptide pools covered the spike proteins of SARS-CoV-2 as well as those of the common cold coronaviruses HCoV-NL63, HCoV-OC43 and HCoV-229E. Genomic DNA was extracted from cultured CD4+ T cells with the QIAamp micro DNA kit.

Library prep was done by the immunoSEQ multiplex PCR assay. DNA from the CD4+ T cells that had been cultured and isolated underwent TCR beta CDR3 sequencing. Regarding the original processing steps: The analysis removed non-productive TCR sequences, trimmed reads to the CDR3 region, and retained only CDR3s that were 7 or more amino acids long. Antigen-specific clonotypes were identified with the MANAFEST web app by comparing expansion in peptide wells against reference cultures. For clones to be considered positive, expansion at FDR<0.05 versus reference and all other wells, an odds ratio above 5, and a frequency above 0.1% in two replicate wells were required. A clonotype was called cross-reactive if it was significantly expanded both in SARS-CoV-2 spike wells and in at least one common cold coronavirus spike condition. Levenshtein distance calculated with the stringdist R package was used to assess CDR3 similarity, and unrooted trees were constructed with ape in R 3.6.1. TCRdb provides this immuneACCESS table in a form limited to in-frame rearrangements. Some clones are lacking; in checked studies, under half of them reflect an unresolved V gene, and why the rest are absent is not known. Clonal size and the V and J genes are those of that table, whereas D and trimming came from the DNA. Present in this sample are 55,000 to 70,000 clones, 81% of which were seen just once. In total, the top ten clones hold under 3% of the sample.

Beyond this particular receptor, the publication reports: In healthy vaccine recipients, vaccine-induced clones were almost all SARS-CoV-2 mono-reactive, with only 1 of 255 being cross-reactive with common cold coronaviruses. The study was limited by a small number of convalescent patients, and early post-infection timepoints were lacking. Marked clonal contraction was observed in both infection-induced and vaccine-induced clones at late post-vaccination timepoints, consistent with waning T cell responses.

This receptor was obtained from a human donor who received a COVID-19 vaccine. The V gene is TRBV20-1 and the J gene is TRBJ1-1; the D gene identity is not certain. Sequenced here: CD4+ T cells from PBMCs cultured with HCoV-229E spike peptides, sampled before COVID-19 vaccination. In the paper's terms, the cell subset or site label means: HCoV-229E spike overlapping peptide pool stimulation. This receptor carries the CDR3 CSAGSGTEAFF. The DNA sequence is given as TGCAGTGCAGGCAGTGGCACTGAAGCTTTCTTT.